This TCR beta chain is from a study of siplizumab effects on memory and regulatory T cells. TCRdb's copy holds only in-frame clones and misses some; the assay was immunoSEQ multiplex PCR. The data hold about 2,700 clones, with 55% to 65% observed a single time. This clone was detected once. The germline gives CDR1 ENHRY, CDR2 SYGVKD. The germline V and J ends were trimmed by 9 bases and 0 bases, with 15 bases remaining between them. The CDR3 sequence is 14 residues long. The sequence came from a human donor in good health. The sample taken for sequencing was TEMRA CD8+ T cells sorted from blood. The subset was: unstimulated CD8+ CD45RA+ effector memory T cells. J is TRBJ2-7 and V is TRBV10-3; D possibly corresponds to TRBD2 (6 bases). CDR3 loop: CAMSGDSHSYEQYF. CDR3 DNA sequence: TGTGCCATGTCCGGGGACTCACACTCCTACGAGCAGTACTTC.